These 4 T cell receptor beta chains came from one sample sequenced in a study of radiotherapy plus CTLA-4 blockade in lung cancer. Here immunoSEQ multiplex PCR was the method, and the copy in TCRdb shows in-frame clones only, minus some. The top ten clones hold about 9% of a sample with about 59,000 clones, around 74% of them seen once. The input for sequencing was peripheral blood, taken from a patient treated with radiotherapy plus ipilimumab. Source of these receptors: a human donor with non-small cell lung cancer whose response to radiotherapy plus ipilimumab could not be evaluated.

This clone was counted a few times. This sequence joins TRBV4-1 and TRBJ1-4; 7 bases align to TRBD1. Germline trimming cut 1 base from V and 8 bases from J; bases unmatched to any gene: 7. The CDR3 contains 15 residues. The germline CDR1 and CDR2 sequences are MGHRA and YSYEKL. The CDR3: CASSQVDREKEKLFF. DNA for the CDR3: TGCGCCAGCAGCCAAGTAGACAGGGAAAAAGAAAAACTGTTTTTT.

The CDR3 region is CASSRAGTQPGNEQFF. In DNA, the CDR3 is TGCGCCAGCAGCAGAGCCGGGACTCAGCCCGGCAATGAGCAGTTCTTC. The genes are TRBV10-2 and TRBJ2-1; maybe TRBD2 (6 bases). The CDR3 covers 16 residues. Deletions cut 6 bases from V and 6 bases from J, with 21 bases between. Germline assignment: CDR1 WSHSY and CDR2 SAAADI.

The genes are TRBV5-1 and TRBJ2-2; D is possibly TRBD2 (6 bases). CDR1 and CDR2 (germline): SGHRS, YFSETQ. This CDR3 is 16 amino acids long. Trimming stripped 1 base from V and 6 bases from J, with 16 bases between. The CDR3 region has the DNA TGCGCCAGCAGCTTGAGCAATGCGGGGCAGGCCGGGGAGCTGTTTTTT. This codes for CASSLSNAGQAGELFF.

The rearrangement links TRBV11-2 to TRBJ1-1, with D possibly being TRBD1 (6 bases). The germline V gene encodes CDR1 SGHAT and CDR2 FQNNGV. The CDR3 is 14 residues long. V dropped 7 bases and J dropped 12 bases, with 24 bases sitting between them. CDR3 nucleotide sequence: TGTGCCAGCATCCCCGCGAGACCTGGGACACTTCCTTTCTTT. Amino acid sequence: CASIPARPGTLPFF.